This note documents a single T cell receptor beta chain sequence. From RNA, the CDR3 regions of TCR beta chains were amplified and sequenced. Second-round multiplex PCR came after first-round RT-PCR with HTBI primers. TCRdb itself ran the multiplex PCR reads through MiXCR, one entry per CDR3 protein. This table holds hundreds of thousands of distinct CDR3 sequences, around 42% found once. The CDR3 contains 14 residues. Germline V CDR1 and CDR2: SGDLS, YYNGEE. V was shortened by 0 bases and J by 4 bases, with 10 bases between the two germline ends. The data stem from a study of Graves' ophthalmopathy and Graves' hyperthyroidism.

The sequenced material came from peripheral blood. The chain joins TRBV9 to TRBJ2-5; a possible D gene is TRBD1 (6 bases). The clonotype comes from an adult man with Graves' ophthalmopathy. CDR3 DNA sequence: TGTGCCAGCAGCGTAGTCGGCAGGGGAGAGACCCAGTACTTC. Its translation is CASSVVGRGETQYF.